This record covers a single T cell receptor (beta chain). Its target is not known. Its ends do not fully match the called genes, so a read error is possible. This same CDR3 is encoded by further DNA sequences in the sample. This sample was taken from a study of OX40 agonist ivuxolimab in advanced cancers. Study-level results: Researchers report that CD8+ T cells had, on average, more expanded clones than CD4+. Clones of CD4+ and CD8+ blood T cells grew by week 6 at doses of 0.1 to 3.0 mg/kg.

Generated by immunoSEQ multiplex PCR, the TCRdb table keeps only in-frame clones and is missing some. Of around 48,000 clones detected, roughly 80% appear once; the ten largest clones hold roughly 1.1%. Per germline, CDR1 MNHNS and CDR2 SASEGT. There are 13 residues in the CDR3. The receptor's source is an adult with an advanced solid tumor such as melanoma, head and neck, liver or kidney cancer. The sample consisted of CD4+ or CD8+ T cells sorted from blood, taken in a trial of the OX40 agonist ivuxolimab. The chain has TRBV6-1 and TRBJ1-2; D unclear. The CDR3 is CASSLTSNYGYTF. The CDR3, as DNA: TGTGCCAGCAGTTTGACGTCGAACTATGGTTACACCTTC.